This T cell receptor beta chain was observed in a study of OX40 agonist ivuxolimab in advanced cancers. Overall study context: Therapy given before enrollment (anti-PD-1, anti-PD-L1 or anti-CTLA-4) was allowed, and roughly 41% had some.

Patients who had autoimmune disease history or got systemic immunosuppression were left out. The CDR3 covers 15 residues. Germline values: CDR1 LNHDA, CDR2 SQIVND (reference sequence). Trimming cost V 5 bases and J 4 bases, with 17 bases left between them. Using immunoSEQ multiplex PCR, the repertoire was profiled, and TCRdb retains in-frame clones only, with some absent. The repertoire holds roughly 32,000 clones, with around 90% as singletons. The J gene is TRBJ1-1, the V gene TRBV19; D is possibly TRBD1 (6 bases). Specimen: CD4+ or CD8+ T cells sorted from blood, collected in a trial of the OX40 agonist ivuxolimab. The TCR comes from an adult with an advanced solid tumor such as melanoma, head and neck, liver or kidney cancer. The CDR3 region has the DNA TGTGCCAGTAGTCCACGGAACAGGGTGGCCACTGAAGCTTTCTTT. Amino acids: CASSPRNRVATEAFF.